The rows below give T cell receptor beta chains drawn from one sample of a study of T cell responses to AZD1222 COVID-19 vaccine. Sequencing was performed with immunoSEQ multiplex PCR; in TCRdb, only in-frame clones are kept and a portion is missing. The sample yields roughly 100,000 clones, 89% seen once. The sample consisted of peripheral blood, taken 28 days after the second AZD1222 dose. The receptor source for this set is an adult who received the AZD1222 COVID-19 vaccine. Each CDR3 is given with its conserved first and last residue. The D gene is left open where the match is weak. Rows may omit the clone size; those that give it use once, few, many or a size class.

v_call	d_call	cdr3_length	j_call	clone_size	cdr3_aa	cdr3_nt
TRBV28	NA	16	TRBJ1-1	NA	CASSFGGEGMNTEAFF	TGTGCCAGCAGTTTCGGAGGGGAAGGTATGAACACTGAAGCTTTCTTT
TRBV6-5	NA	13	TRBJ1-2	few	CASTLDSLYGYTF	TGTGCCAGCACCTTAGACAGTCTTTATGGCTACACCTTC
TRBV7-2	NA	15	TRBJ2-5	NA	CASSQGSGYQETQYF	TGTGCCAGCAGCCAGGGTAGCGGTTATCAAGAGACCCAGTACTTC
TRBV20-1	NA	11	TRBJ2-1	NA	CSASLGIEQFF	TGCAGTGCTAGTCTGGGGATCGAGCAGTTCTTC
TRBV7-9	NA	12	TRBJ1-4	NA	CASSSLQEKLFF	TGTGCCAGCAGCTCCCTGCAGGAAAAACTGTTTTTT
TRBV5-4	TRBD1	16	TRBJ2-6	NA	CASSHQTGNGANVLTF	TGTGCCAGCAGCCACCAGACAGGGAACGGGGCCAACGTCCTGACTTTC
TRBV2	TRBD1	14	TRBJ1-1	NA	CASSDRGRDTEAFF	TGTGCCAGCAGTGATAGGGGGCGGGACACTGAAGCTTTCTTT
TRBV27	NA	14	TRBJ1-2	NA	CASSSHGGDYGYTF	TGTGCCAGCAGTTCCCACGGGGGGGACTATGGCTACACCTTC
TRBV6-1	TRBD1	12	TRBJ1-2	NA	CASSSTGDGYTF	TGTGCCAGCAGTTCGACAGGGGACGGCTACACCTTC
TRBV12-3/TRBV12-4	NA	11	TRBJ2-1	NA	CASSRSDEQFF	TGTGCCAGCAGTAGGAGCGATGAGCAGTTCTTC
TRBV5-1	NA	15	TRBJ2-2	NA	CASTLYGGLGGELFF	TGCGCCAGCACTTTGTATGGGGGGCTCGGCGGGGAGCTGTTTTTT